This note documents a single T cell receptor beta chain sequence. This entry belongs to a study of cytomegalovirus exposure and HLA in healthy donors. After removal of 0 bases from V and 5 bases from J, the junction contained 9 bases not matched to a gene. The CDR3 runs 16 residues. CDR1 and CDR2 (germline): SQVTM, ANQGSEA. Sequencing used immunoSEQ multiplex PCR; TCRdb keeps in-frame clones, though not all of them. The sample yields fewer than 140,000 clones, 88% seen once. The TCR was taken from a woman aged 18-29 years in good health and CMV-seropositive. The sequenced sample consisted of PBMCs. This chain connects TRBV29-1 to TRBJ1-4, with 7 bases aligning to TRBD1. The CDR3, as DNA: TGCAGCGTTGAAGATTTGGGTTGGACAGGCAATGAAAAACTGTTTTTT. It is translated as CSVEDLGWTGNEKLFF.